The 8 T cell receptor beta chains presented below share a single source sample, sequenced in a study of blood T cell repertoires in COVID-19. The assay was immunoSEQ multiplex PCR, and TCRdb's table has in-frame clones only and misses some. The sample holds 200,000 to 300,000 clones, 88% seen once. Sequencing input: peripheral blood. The receptor source for this set is a human donor in a cohort sampled during active COVID-19.

The chain recombines TRBV28 with TRBJ1-1; no clear D gene. Germline-derived CDR1 and CDR2 are MDHEN and SYDVKM. The CDR3 sequence is 14 residues long. V was pared by 2 bases and J by 7 bases, with 14 bases between. The CDR3 spells CASSLAGEGNEAFF. The CDR3 nucleotides are TGTGCCAGCAGTTTAGCCGGGGAAGGAAATGAAGCTTTCTTT.

The gene calls are TRBV13 and TRBJ1-2; 9 bases map to TRBD1. With 3 bases clipped from V and 7 bases from J, the junction kept 12 bases outside the gene matches. Germline V gene sequence: CDR1 PRHDT, CDR2 FYEKMQ (reference sequence). CDR3 length: 16 amino acids. The CDR3 region is CASSFRDRAVISGYTF. The CDR3 nucleotides are TGTGCCAGCAGCTTCCGGGACAGGGCGGTTATCTCTGGCTACACCTTC.

CDR3 DNA sequence: TGTGCCAGCAGCCGCGGACAGGCCAATCAGCCCCAGCATTTT. Residues: CASSRGQANQPQHF. The V call is TRBV3-1 (or the pseudogene TRBV3-2), the J call TRBJ1-5, with TRBD1 matching 7 bases. Trimming took 4 bases from V and 3 from J; bases not matched to a gene: 3. The CDR3 is 14 residues long. The V gene's germline CDR1 is LGHDT and CDR2 YNNKEL (reference sequence).

CDR3 coding DNA: TGTGCCAGCAGACCTATCTACCAACCTCACTACGAGCAGTACTTC. Residues: CASRPIYQPHYEQYF. The V gene is TRBV28, the J gene TRBJ2-7; D ambiguous. Germline V gene sequence: CDR1 MDHEN, CDR2 SYDVKM. Trimming pared 6 bases from V and 3 bases from J, leaving 18 bases between. This CDR3 spans 15 amino acids.

This chain links TRBV24-1 with TRBJ2-1, with D tentatively TRBD2 (7 bases). Germline lookup yields CDR1 KGHDR and CDR2 SFDVKD. Trimming shortened V by 9 bases and J by 9 bases, and 14 bases separated the two germline ends. CDR3 length: 12 residues. The CDR3 here is CATGGGPAEQFF. Written as DNA, the CDR3 is TGTGCCACCGGGGGGGGCCCCGCTGAGCAGTTCTTC.

The chain is built from TRBV9 and TRBJ2-3; 11 bases map to TRBD2. V shed 4 bases, J shed 2 bases, and the junction held 6 bases outside the gene matches. This CDR3 contains 16 residues. Germline assignment: CDR1 SGDLS and CDR2 YYNGEE. The CDR3 loop is CASSTRGLADTDTQYF. The CDR3 DNA is TGTGCCAGCAGCACGAGGGGACTAGCGGACACAGATACGCAGTATTTT.

The V call is TRBV25-1, the J call TRBJ1-5; 7 bases fit TRBD1. Germline V CDR1 and CDR2: MGHDK, SYGVNS. The length of the CDR3 is 15 residues. V dropped 8 bases and J dropped 8; count of bases not matched to a gene: 15. Here the CDR3 reads CASSPRGPEDKPQHF. The CDR3 DNA reads TGTGCCAGCTCCCCGAGGGGGCCTGAGGATAAGCCCCAGCATTTT.

This clone appeared once. The rearrangement joins TRBV4-3 to TRBJ2-6; 10 nucleotides agree with TRBD2. The CDR3 covers 21 residues. Looked up from germline, CDR1 is LGHNA and CDR2 is YSLEER. The V segment lost 0 bases and the J segment 0 bases; nucleotides outside the gene matches: 11. CDR3 protein: CASSQDKGLGLADSGANVLTF. As DNA, the CDR3 is TGCGCCAGCAGCCAAGATAAGGGGCTAGGACTAGCGGACTCTGGGGCCAACGTCCTGACTTTC.